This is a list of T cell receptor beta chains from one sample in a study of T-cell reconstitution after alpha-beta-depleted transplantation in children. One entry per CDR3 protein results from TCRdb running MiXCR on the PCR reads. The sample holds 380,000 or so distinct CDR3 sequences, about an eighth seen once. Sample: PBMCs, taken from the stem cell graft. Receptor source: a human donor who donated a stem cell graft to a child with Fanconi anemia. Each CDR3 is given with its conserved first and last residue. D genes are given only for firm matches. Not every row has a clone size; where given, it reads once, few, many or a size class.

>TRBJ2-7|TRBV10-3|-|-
TGTGCCATCCTGGACAACTACGAGCAGTACTTC
CAILDNYEQYF
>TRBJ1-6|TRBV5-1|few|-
TGCGCCAGCAGCTTGGATGGCAGCGTAAATTCACCCCTCCACTTT
CASSLDGSVNSPLHF
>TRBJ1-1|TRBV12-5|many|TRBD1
TGTGCTAGTGGTCCGACAGGGGTGGTAGCTGAAGCTTTCTTT
CASGPTGVVAEAFF
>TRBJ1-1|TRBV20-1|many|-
TGCAGTGCTAGTCACAGCTGGGGGGCTGAAGCTTTCTTT
CSASHSWGAEAFF
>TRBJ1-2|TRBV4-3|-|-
TGCGCCAGCAGCCAAGGAAGGGTGTTTGGTGGCTACACCTTC
CASSQGRVFGGYTF
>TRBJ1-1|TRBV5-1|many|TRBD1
TGCGCCAGCAGCGCTGACAGGGGGAACACTGAAGCTTTCTTT
CASSADRGNTEAFF
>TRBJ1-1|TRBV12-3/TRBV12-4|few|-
TGTGCCAGCAGTCCCTATCAGGGACTGGACTACACTGAAGCTTTCTTT
CASSPYQGLDYTEAFF
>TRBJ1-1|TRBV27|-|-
TGTGCCAGCAGTTTATCGACCGGTACTGAAGCTTTCTTT
CASSLSTGTEAFF
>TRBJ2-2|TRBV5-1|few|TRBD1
TGCGCCAGCAGCCCATTACAGGGGGGTTTTGGCACCGGGGAGCTGTTTTTT
CASSPLQGGFGTGELFF
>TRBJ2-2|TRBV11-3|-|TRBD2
TGTGCCAGCAGCTTTAGCGGGACCTCGAACACCGGGGAGCTGTTTTTT
CASSFSGTSNTGELFF
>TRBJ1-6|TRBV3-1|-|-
TGTGCCAGCAGCCAATTTACTGGGTCCCCCCTCCACTTT
CASSQFTGSPLHF
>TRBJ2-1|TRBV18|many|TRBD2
TGTGCCAGCTCACCGAAGGAGCGGGGGGACTACAATGAGCAGTTCTTC
CASSPKERGDYNEQFF
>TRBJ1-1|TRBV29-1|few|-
TGCAGCGCCCCTGCCCAGGGAGACACTGAAGCTTTCTTT
CSAPAQGDTEAFF
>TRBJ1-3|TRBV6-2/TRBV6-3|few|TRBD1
TGTGCCAGCAGTTCTCGAAGACAGGGGGCCAACACCATATATTTT
CASSSRRQGANTIYF
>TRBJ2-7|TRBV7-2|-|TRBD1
TGTGCCAGCAGCCGTCTGGGACAGGGTTCCTACGAGCAGTACTTC
CASSRLGQGSYEQYF
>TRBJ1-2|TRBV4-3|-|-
TGCGCCAGCAGCCAAGATTACGAAGGCTTGCGGGGCTACACCTTC
CASSQDYEGLRGYTF
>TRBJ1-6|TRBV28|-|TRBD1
TGTGCCAGCAGCTCAACTCAGGGGGCTGTATACGGTTCACCCCTCCACTTT
CASSSTQGAVYGSPLHF
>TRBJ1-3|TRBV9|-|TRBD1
TGTGCCAGCAGCCCCGACAGGGGGGAATACACCATATATTTT
CASSPDRGEYTIYF
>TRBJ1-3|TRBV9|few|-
TGTGCCAGCAGCCCCCACTCGACAGCCTCTGGAAACACCATATATTTT
CASSPHSTASGNTIYF
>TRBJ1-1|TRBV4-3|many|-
TGCGCCAGCAGCCAAGATGAGGGAGGGACGAACACTGAAGCTTTCTTT
CASSQDEGGTNTEAFF
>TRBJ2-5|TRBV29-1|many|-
TGCAGCGTTGAAGATTGGACAGATCAAGAGACCCAGTACTTC
CSVEDWTDQETQYF
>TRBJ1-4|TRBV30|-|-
TGTGCCTGGAGCCCCTGGGGTAATGAAAAACTGTTTTTT
CAWSPWGNEKLFF
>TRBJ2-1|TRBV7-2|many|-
TGTGCCAGCAGCTTAGCGGGGAGGAGTGAGCAGTTCTTC
CASSLAGRSEQFF
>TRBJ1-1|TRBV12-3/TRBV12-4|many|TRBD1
TGTGCCAGCATTCGGACAGGGGGCACTGAAGCTTTCTTT
CASIRTGGTEAFF
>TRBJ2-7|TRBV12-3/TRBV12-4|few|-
TGTGCCAGCAGCCCCTTCGGCCGGATCTACGAGCAGTACTTC
CASSPFGRIYEQYF
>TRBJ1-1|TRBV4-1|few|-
TGCGCCAGCAGCCAAGGCTGGGCCAGGGAAGACACTGAAGCTTTCTTT
CASSQGWAREDTEAFF
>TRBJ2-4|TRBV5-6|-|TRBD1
TGTGCCAGCAGCTTGCCCTACCCCCAGGACAGGGGCGAAAACATTCAGTACTTC
CASSLPYPQDRGENIQYF
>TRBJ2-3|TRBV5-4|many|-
TGTGCCAGCAGCTTGGATAGGGAGACTAGAACAGATACGCAGTATTTT
CASSLDRETRTDTQYF
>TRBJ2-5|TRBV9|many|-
TGTGCCAGCAGCGACGGTGATCAAGAGACCCAGTACTTC
CASSDGDQETQYF
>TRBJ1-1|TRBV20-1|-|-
TGCAGTGCTAGAGATTTAACAGTGAACACTGAAGCTTTCTTT
CSARDLTVNTEAFF
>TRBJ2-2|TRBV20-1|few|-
TGCAGTGCTACTAGCTTCTTAGGCACCGGGGAGCTGTTTTTT
CSATSFLGTGELFF
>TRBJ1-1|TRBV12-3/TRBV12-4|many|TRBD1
TGTGCCAGCAGTTTAGGGACAGGTCCCGCTTTCTTT
CASSLGTGPAFF
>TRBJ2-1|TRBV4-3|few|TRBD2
TGCGCCAGCAGCCAGAATAGCGGGGGGGCCGGGAATGAGCAGTTCTTC
CASSQNSGGAGNEQFF
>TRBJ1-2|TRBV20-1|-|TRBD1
TGCAGTGCCACCTCACCGGGACAGGGGGCGCGAGGCTACACCTTC
CSATSPGQGARGYTF
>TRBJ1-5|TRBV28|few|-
TGTGCCAGCAGTCCCGTCGGGAGGGGCCATATCAATCAGCCCCAGCATTTT
CASSPVGRGHINQPQHF
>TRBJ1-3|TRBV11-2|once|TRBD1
TGTGCCAGCAGCTACCGAGGGACAGACACGGGAGGCACCATATATTTT
CASSYRGTDTGGTIYF
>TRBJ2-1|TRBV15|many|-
TGTGCCACCAGTCCCCGACAGACCTACAATGAGCAGTTCTTC
CATSPRQTYNEQFF